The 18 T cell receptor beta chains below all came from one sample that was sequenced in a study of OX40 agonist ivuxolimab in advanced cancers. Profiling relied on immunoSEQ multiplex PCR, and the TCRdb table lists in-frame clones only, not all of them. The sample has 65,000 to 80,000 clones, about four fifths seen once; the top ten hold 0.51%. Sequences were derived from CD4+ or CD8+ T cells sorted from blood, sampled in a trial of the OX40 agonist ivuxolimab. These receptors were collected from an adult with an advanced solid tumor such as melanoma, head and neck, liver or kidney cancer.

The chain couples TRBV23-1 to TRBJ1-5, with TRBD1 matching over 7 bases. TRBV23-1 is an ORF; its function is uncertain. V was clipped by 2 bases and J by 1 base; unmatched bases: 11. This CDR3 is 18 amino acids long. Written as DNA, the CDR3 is TGCGCCAGCAGTCAACGGCTTAACAGGGGCAGAAGCAATCAGCCCCAGCATTTT. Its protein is CASSQRLNRGRSNQPQHF.

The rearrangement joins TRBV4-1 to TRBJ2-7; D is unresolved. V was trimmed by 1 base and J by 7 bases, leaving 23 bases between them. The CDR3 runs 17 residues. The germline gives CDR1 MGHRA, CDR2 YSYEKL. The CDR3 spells CASSQVGPVATLGEQYF. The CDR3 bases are TGCGCCAGCAGCCAAGTAGGGCCGGTGGCCACCCTGGGAGAGCAGTACTTC.

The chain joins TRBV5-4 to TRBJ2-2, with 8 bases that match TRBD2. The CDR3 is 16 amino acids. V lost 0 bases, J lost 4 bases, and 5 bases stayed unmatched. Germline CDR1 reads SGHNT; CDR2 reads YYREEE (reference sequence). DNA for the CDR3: TGTGCCAGCAGCTTGGTTAGCGGGGTTGGCACCGGGGAGCTGTTTTTT. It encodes CASSLVSGVGTGELFF.

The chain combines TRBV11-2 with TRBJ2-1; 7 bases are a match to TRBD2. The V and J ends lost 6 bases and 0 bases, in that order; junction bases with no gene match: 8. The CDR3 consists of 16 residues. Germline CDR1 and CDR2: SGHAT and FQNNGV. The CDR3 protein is CASRGGIGGSYNEQFF. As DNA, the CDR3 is TGTGCCAGCAGGGGGGGGATTGGCGGCTCCTACAATGAGCAGTTCTTC.

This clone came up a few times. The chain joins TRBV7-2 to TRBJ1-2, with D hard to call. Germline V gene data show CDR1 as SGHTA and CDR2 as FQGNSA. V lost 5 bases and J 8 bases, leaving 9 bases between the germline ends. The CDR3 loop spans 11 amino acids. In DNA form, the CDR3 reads TGTGCCAGCAGCGGCAGGAGGGGCTACACCTTC. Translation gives CASSGRRGYTF.

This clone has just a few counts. CDR3 in DNA: TGTGCCAGCACCCGCGGGCCCTATGGCTACACCTTC. Its protein product is CASTRGPYGYTF. This chain links TRBV7-2 with TRBJ1-2; D ambiguous. In germline, CDR1 is SGHTA, CDR2 FQGNSA. The CDR3 length is 12 residues. The germline V and J ends were trimmed by 7 bases and 4 bases, with 10 bases remaining between them.

In DNA, the CDR3 is TGTGCCAGCAGTACCCCGACAGGGAGATTAACTGAAGCTTTCTTT. Translation gives CASSTPTGRLTEAFF. V gene TRBV2 combines with J gene TRBJ1-1; 7 bases align to TRBD1. With 5 bases clipped from V and 5 bases from J, the junction kept 11 bases outside the gene matches. Germline assignment: CDR1 SNHLY and CDR2 FYNNEI. CDR3 length equals 15 residues.

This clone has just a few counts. Written as DNA, the CDR3 is TGCGCCAGCAGCCAAGATTGGCGAACCGGGGAGCTGTTTTTT. Amino acid sequence: CASSQDWRTGELFF. The chain links TRBV4-3 to TRBJ2-2; D is undetermined. The CDR3 spans 14 residues. From germline, CDR1 is LGHNA and CDR2 YSLEER. Trimming removed 0 bases at V and 5 bases at J, with 7 bases between.

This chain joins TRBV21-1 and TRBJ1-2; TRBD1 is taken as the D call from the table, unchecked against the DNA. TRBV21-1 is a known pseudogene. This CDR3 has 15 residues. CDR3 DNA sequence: TGTGCCAGCAGCAAAGAAGTACAGGCCACGAGTGGCTACACCTTC. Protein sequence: CASSKEVQATSGYTF.

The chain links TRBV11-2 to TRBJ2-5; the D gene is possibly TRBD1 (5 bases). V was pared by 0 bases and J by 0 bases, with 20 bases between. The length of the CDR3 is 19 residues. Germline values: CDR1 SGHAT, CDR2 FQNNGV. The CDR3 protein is CASSLETRHRPVNQETQYF. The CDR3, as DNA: TGTGCCAGCAGCTTAGAGACCCGACACAGGCCGGTGAACCAAGAGACCCAGTACTTC.

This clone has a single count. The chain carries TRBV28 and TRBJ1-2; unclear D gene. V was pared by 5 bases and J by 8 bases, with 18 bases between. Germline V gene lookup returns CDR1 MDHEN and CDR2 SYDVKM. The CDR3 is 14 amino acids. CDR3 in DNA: TGTGCCAGCAGTGGCGACCCCGGGCTTCAAGGCTACACCTTC. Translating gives CASSGDPGLQGYTF.

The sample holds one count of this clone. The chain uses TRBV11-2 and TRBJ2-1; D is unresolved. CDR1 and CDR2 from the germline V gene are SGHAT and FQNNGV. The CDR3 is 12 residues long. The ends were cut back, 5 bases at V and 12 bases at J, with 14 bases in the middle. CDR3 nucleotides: TGTGCCAGCAGCCCCTCTGGGGTAGGGCAGTTCTTC. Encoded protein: CASSPSGVGQFF.

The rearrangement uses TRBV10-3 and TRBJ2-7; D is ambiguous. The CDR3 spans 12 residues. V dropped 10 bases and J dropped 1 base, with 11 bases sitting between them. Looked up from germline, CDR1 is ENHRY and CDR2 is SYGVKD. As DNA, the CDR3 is TGTGCCACAAGGACGGCTTCCTACGAGCAGTACTTC. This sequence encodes CATRTASYEQYF.

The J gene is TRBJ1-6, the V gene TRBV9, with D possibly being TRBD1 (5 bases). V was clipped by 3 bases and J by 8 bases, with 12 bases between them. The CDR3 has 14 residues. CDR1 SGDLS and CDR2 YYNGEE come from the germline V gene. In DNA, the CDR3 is TGTGCCAGCAGCGCGACAGTTCTCGATTCACCCCTCCACTTT. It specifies CASSATVLDSPLHF.

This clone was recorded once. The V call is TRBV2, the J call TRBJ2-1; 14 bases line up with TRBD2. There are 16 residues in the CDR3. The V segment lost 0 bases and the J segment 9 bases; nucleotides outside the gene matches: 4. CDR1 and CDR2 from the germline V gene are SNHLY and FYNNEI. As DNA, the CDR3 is TGTGCCAGCAGTGAAGCGGGACTAGCGGGGGACAGTGAGCAGTTCTTC. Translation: CASSEAGLAGDSEQFF. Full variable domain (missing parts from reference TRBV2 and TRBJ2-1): EPEVTQTPSHQVTQMGQEVILRCVPISNHLYFYWYRQILGQKVEFLVSFYNNEISEKSEIFDDQFSVERPDGSNFTLKIRSTKLEDSAMYFCASSEAGLAGDSEQFFGPGTRLTVL.

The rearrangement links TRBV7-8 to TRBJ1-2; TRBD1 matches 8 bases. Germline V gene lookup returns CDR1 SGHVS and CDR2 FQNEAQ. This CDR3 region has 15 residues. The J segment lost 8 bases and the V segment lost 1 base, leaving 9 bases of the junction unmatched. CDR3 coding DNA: TGTGCCAGCAGCTTAGGGCGCAGGGGGCAAGGAGGCTACACCTTC. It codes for CASSLGRRGQGGYTF.

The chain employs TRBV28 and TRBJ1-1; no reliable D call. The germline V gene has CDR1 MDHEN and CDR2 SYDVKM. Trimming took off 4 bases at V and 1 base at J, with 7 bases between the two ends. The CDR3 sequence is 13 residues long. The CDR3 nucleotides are TGTGCCAGCAGTTCCTCCCAGAACACTGAAGCTTTCTTT. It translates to CASSSSQNTEAFF.

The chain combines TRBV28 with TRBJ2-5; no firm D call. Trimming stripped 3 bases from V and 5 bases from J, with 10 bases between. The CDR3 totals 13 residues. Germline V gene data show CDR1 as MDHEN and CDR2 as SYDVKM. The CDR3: CASSLGTPETQYF. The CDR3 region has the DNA TGTGCCAGCAGTTTGGGCACCCCGGAGACCCAGTACTTC.